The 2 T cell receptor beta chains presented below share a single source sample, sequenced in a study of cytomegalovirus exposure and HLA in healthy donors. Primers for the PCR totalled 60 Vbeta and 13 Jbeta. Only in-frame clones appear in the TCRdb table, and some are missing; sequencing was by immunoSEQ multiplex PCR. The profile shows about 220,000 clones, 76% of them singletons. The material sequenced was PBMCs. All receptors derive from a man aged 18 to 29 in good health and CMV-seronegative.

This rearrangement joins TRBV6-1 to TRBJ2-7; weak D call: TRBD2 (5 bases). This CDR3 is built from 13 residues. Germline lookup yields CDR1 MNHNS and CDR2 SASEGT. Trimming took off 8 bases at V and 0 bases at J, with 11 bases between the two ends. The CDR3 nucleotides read TGTGCCAGCCCCTCGGCGGGCTCCTACGAGCAGTACTTC. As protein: CASPSAGSYEQYF.

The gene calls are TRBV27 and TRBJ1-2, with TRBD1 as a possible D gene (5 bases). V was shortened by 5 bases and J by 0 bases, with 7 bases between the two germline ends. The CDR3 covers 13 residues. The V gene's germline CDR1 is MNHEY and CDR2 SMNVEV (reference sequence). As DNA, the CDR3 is TGTGCCAGCAGTCGACAGCCTAACTATGGCTACACCTTC. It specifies CASSRQPNYGYTF.